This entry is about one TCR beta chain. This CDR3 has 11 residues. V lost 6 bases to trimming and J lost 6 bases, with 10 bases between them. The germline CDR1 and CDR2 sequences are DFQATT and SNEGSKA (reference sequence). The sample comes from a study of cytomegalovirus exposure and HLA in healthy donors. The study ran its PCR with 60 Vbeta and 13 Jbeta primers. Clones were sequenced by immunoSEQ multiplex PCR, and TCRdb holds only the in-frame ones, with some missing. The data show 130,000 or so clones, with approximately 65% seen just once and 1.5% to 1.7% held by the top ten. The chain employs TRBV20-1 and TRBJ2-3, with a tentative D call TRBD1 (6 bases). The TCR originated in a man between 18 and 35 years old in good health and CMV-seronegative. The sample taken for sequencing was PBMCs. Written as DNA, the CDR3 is TGCAGTGCCCTTAGGGGGGATACGCAGTATTTT. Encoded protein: CSALRGDTQYF.